Shown below are 32 T cell receptor beta chains from a single sample sequenced in a study of early T cells in non-severe SARS-CoV-2 infection. TCRdb called the 5' RACE reads again in MiXCR, with one record for every CDR3 protein. The data hold 80,000 or so distinct CDR3 sequences, with 11% observed a single time. This specimen consisted of whole blood, obtained at baseline. The receptors here all came from an adult who was a healthcare worker with PCR-confirmed SARS-CoV-2 infection or an uninfected control (not recorded which).

The chain uses TRBV20-1 and TRBJ1-1, with 8 nucleotides matching TRBD1. V dropped 6 bases and J dropped 1; count of bases not matched to a gene: 4. Germline V CDR1 and CDR2: DFQATT, SNEGSKA (reference sequence). This CDR3 is built from 13 residues. CDR3 protein: CSADRGGNTEAFF. Here the CDR3 DNA reads TGCAGTGCAGACAGGGGTGGGAACACTGAAGCTTTCTTT.

The chain recombines TRBV7-3 with TRBJ2-1, with a possible D match to TRBD2 (6 bases). CDR1 is SGHTA and CDR2 is FQGTGA in the germline V gene. V was cut by 3 bases and J by 6 bases, with 9 bases left in between. This CDR3 contains 13 residues. The CDR3 DNA is TGTGCCAGCAGCTTCGGGGGAGGCAATGAGCAGTTCTTC. Encoded protein: CASSFGGGNEQFF.

This clonotype was recorded a few times. The chain joins TRBV7-9 to TRBJ1-2, with 9 bases matching TRBD1. Looked up from germline, CDR1 is SEHNR and CDR2 is FQNEAQ (reference sequence). The CDR3 is 16 amino acids. Trimming took 5 bases from V and 4 from J; bases not matched to a gene: 11. CDR3 region: CASSRQGGDGSYGYTF. CDR3 nucleotides: TGTGCCAGCAGCCGACAGGGGGGAGACGGGTCCTATGGCTACACCTTC. The full variable domain, rest sourced from reference TRBV7-9 and TRBJ1-2, is DTGVSQNPRHKITKRGQNVTFRCDPISEHNRLYWYRQTLGQGPEFLTYFQNEAQLEKSRLLSDRFSAERPKGSFSTLEIQRTEQGDSAMYLCASSRQGGDGSYGYTFGSGTRLTVV.

This clonotype showed up just a few times. The V and J genes are TRBV19 and TRBJ2-2; D unresolved. Germline CDR1 and CDR2: LNHDA and SQIVND (reference sequence). V was pared by 1 base and J by 5 bases, with 2 bases between. CDR3 length equals 12 residues. The CDR3 sequence is CASSIVTGELFF. The CDR3 bases are TGTGCCAGTAGTATAGTAACCGGGGAGCTGTTTTTT.

V and J are TRBV11-2 and TRBJ2-1; D is undetermined. V lost 3 bases to trimming and J lost 7 bases, with 7 bases between them. This CDR3 region has 12 residues. Germline V gene data show CDR1 as SGHAT and CDR2 as FQNNGV. The CDR3 sequence: CASSFPRNEQFF. The CDR3 DNA sequence: TGTGCCAGCAGCTTTCCTAGGAATGAGCAGTTCTTC.

The chain carries TRBV20-1 and TRBJ2-3; D may be TRBD2 (7 bases). Trimming left V 6 bases short and J 5 bases short, with 18 bases between. This CDR3 region has 14 residues. Germline CDR1 is DFQATT and CDR2 is SNEGSKA (reference sequence). The DNA of the CDR3 is TGCAGTGCCCCCGGAGGGGGGGTAGGAGATACGCAGTATTTT. Translation: CSAPGGGVGDTQYF.

This chain joins TRBV20-1 and TRBJ2-5, with D possibly TRBD2 on 6 matching bases. Deletions cut 6 bases from V and 3 bases from J, with 17 bases between. There are 14 residues in the CDR3. In germline, CDR1 is DFQATT, CDR2 SNEGSKA (reference sequence). Here the CDR3 DNA reads TGCAGTGCGCCCCCGGACTACCCTAAAGAGACCCAGTACTTC. Residues: CSAPPDYPKETQYF.

The genes are TRBV20-1 and TRBJ2-7, with D maybe TRBD1 (6 bases). The CDR3 covers 14 residues. V dropped 6 bases and J dropped 4 bases, with 19 bases sitting between them. Germline CDR1 is DFQATT and CDR2 is SNEGSKA (reference sequence). Written as DNA, the CDR3 is TGCAGTGCCACCAGGGGAATCTGGGTTTACGAGCAGTACTTC. Protein: CSATRGIWVYEQYF.

The rearrangement uses TRBV6-6 and TRBJ1-4; D call uncertain. CDR3 size: 15 residues. V was pared by 0 bases and J by 0 bases, with 5 bases between. CDR1 and CDR2 (germline): MNHNY, SVGAGI (reference sequence). CDR3 bases: TGTGCCAGCAGTTACTCTGGGGCAACTAATGAAAAACTGTTTTTT. Translated, it gives CASSYSGATNEKLFF.

The CDR3 region has the DNA TGTGCCAGCAGCCAAGAGTCCCTTGGGGGCAATCAGCCCCAGCATTTT. This translates into CASSQESLGGNQPQHF. J is TRBJ1-5 and V is TRBV3-1; D unclear. The CDR3 extends over 16 amino acids. CDR1 is LGHDT and CDR2 is YNNKEL in the germline V gene (reference sequence). V lost 0 bases, J lost 2 bases, and 11 bases lay in between.

The chain combines TRBV7-9 with TRBJ2-1; 8 bases agree with TRBD2. Germline CDR1 is SEHNR and CDR2 is FQNEAQ (reference sequence). This CDR3 is 15 amino acids long. Trimming took 1 base from V and 5 from J; bases not matched to a gene: 4. The chain's CDR3 is CASSLGRGDHNEQFF. The CDR3, as DNA: TGTGCCAGCAGCTTAGGGCGGGGGGACCACAATGAGCAGTTCTTC. Combining the CDR3 with reference TRBV7-9 and TRBJ2-1 gives the whole variable domain DTGVSQNPRHKITKRGQNVTFRCDPISEHNRLYWYRQTLGQGPEFLTYFQNEAQLEKSRLLSDRFSAERPKGSFSTLEIQRTEQGDSAMYLCASSLGRGDHNEQFFGPGTRLTVL.

This clonotype was seen repeatedly, ten times or more. This sequence joins TRBV14 and TRBJ2-4; D is ambiguous. The CDR3 spans 13 residues. Trimming stripped 3 bases from V and 2 bases from J, with 5 bases between. Germline CDR1 is SGHDN and CDR2 is FVKESK. DNA of the CDR3: TGTGCCAGCAGCCATCCCCCCAAAAACATTCAGTACTTC. Protein product: CASSHPPKNIQYF.

There are a few counts of this clonotype. The V and J genes are TRBV6-9 and TRBJ1-1; D possibly corresponds to TRBD1 (6 bases). Germline assignment: CDR1 MNHGY and CDR2 SVAAGI. This CDR3 is 15 amino acids long. The V end lost 7 bases, the J end lost 3 bases, and 18 bases lay between the germline ends. The CDR3 nucleotides read TGTGCCAGCAAGGGGGGGGCCCTGACGGACACTGAAGCTTTCTTT. Amino acid sequence: CASKGGALTDTEAFF.

This clonotype was counted at least ten times. CDR3 sequence reads: CSVHHGPDTEAFF. CDR3 DNA: TGCAGCGTCCACCATGGACCGGACACTGAAGCTTTCTTT. The rearrangement uses TRBV29-1 and TRBJ1-1; D unclear. Looked up from germline, CDR1 is SQVTM and CDR2 is ANQGSEA. The CDR3 length is 13 residues. V lost 6 bases, J lost 3 bases, and 14 bases lay in between.

This clonotype was recorded many times. As DNA, the CDR3 is TGTGCCAGCACTAAAGGAACGAATTCACCCCTCCACTTT. Its translation is CASTKGTNSPLHF. The J gene is TRBJ1-6, the V gene TRBV28; D is uncertain. From germline, CDR1 is MDHEN and CDR2 SYDVKM. There are 13 residues in the CDR3. V was cut by 7 bases and J by 7 bases, with 11 bases left in between.

This clonotype was seen a few times. The V call is TRBV10-1, the J call TRBJ1-2; 11 bases match TRBD1. Germline V gene data show CDR1 as WNHNN and CDR2 as SYGVQD (reference sequence). The CDR3 is 17 residues long. J gave up 6 bases and V 7 bases, and 16 bases lay outside the gene matches. CDR3 DNA sequence: TGCGCCAGCATCTATTTTGGGACAGGGGGAAAGGGAGATGGCTACACCTTC. Its translation: CASIYFGTGGKGDGYTF.

This chain uses TRBV12-3 or TRBV12-4 with TRBJ1-2; unclear D gene. With 5 bases removed from V and 4 bases from J, the gap between germline ends came to 23 bases. The length of the CDR3 is 17 residues. The CDR3 nucleotides are TGTGCCAGCAGTCCCCCGGGAACCCGAGGCGCACTCTATGGCTACACCTTC. Its protein is CASSPPGTRGALYGYTF.

This clonotype showed up just a few times. This chain joins TRBV9 and TRBJ1-5; TRBD1 matches 7 bases. In germline, CDR1 is SGDLS, CDR2 YYNGEE. The CDR3 consists of 14 residues. Germline trimming cut 4 bases from V and 5 bases from J; bases unmatched to any gene: 6. The CDR3 coding sequence is TGTGCCAGCAGCCGGGGACAGCTGGATCAGCCCCAGCATTTT. It yields the protein CASSRGQLDQPQHF.

This clonotype was seen only a few times. The chain recombines TRBV6-1 with TRBJ1-6; tentative D call: TRBD1 (6 bases). The CDR3 covers 15 residues. The V gene lost 5 bases and the J gene lost 10 bases, with 18 bases spanning the gap. Germline CDR1 is MNHNS and CDR2 is SASEGT. CDR3 sequence reads: CASSPEGGVASPLHF. The CDR3 DNA reads TGTGCCAGCAGTCCTGAGGGGGGGGTTGCGTCACCCCTCCACTTT.

The chain has TRBV3-1 and TRBJ1-2; D gene ambiguous. Germline lookup yields CDR1 LGHDT and CDR2 YNNKEL (reference sequence). The CDR3 loop spans 12 amino acids. Trimming pared 4 bases from V and 5 bases from J, leaving 8 bases between. The DNA of the CDR3 is TGTGCCAGCAGCCTTGGATCATATGGCTACACCTTC. Translation: CASSLGSYGYTF.

Details on this clonotype: This may arise from a read error, as a much more abundant clone is one base away. This chain uses TRBV20-1 with TRBJ1-1; D not resolved. The CDR3 is made up of 14 amino acids. Trimming stripped 5 bases from V and 4 bases from J, with 17 bases between. The germline gives CDR1 DFQATT, CDR2 SNEGSKA (reference sequence). The CDR3: CSADDVRGITEAFF. CDR3 nucleotides: TGCAGTGCTGATGACGTCCGAGGCATCACTGAAGCTTTCTTT.

This clonotype appeared many times. V and J are TRBV7-2 and TRBJ1-2; TRBD1 is a possible D gene (5 bases). This CDR3 is 17 amino acids long. Deletions cut 3 bases from V and 0 bases from J, with 17 bases between. The germline gives CDR1 SGHTA, CDR2 FQGNSA. The CDR3 sequence: CASSFRGAVGTNYGYTF. The CDR3 DNA reads as TGTGCCAGCAGCTTCCGGGGCGCCGTCGGGACTAACTATGGCTACACCTTC.

This clonotype was detected ten times or more. This chain uses TRBV12-3 or TRBV12-4 with TRBJ2-7, with TRBD1 matching 7 bases. V was clipped by 6 bases and J by 2 bases; unmatched bases: 1. The CDR3 runs 12 residues. The CDR3 coding sequence is TGTGCCAGCAGCAGGGGGACCTACGAGCAGTACTTC. This encodes CASSRGTYEQYF.

This clonotype was counted only a few times. The V gene is TRBV3-1, the J gene TRBJ2-4; D possibly corresponds to TRBD1 (5 bases). Germline loops: CDR1 LGHDT, CDR2 YNNKEL (reference sequence). Deletions cut 3 bases from V and 7 bases from J, with 10 bases between. The CDR3 has 13 residues. Here the CDR3 reads CASSHRGENIQYF. CDR3 coding DNA: TGTGCCAGCAGCCATAGGGGCGAGAACATTCAGTACTTC. The variable domain in full, completed from reference TRBV3-1 and TRBJ2-4, reads DTAVSQTPKYLVTQMGNDKSIKCEQNLGHDTMYWYKQDSKKFLKIMFSYNNKELIINETVPNRFSPKSPDKAHLNLHINSLELGDSAVYFCASSHRGENIQYFGAGTRLSVL.

This clonotype was seen many times. CDR3 in amino acids: CASAAAGSVDTQYF. CDR3 coding DNA: TGTGCCAGCGCGGCAGCGGGGTCGGTAGATACGCAGTATTTT. The gene calls are TRBV6-2 or TRBV6-3 and TRBJ2-3; 7 nucleotides line up with TRBD2. The ends lost 8 bases at V and 5 bases at J; junction bases unmatched: 10. The germline V gene has CDR1 MNHEY and CDR2 SVGEGT. The CDR3 has 14 amino acids.

The chain carries TRBV12-3 or TRBV12-4 and TRBJ2-1, with D hard to call. With 5 bases removed from V and 7 bases from J, the gap between germline ends came to 12 bases. The CDR3 length is 13 residues. The CDR3 DNA follows: TGTGCCAGCAGTAGATCACAGAAAAATGAGCAGTTCTTC. It is translated as CASSRSQKNEQFF.

This chain uses TRBV28 with TRBJ1-1; 7 nucleotides agree with TRBD1. V was clipped by 6 bases and J by 2 bases; unmatched bases: 6. Germline-derived CDR1 and CDR2 are MDHEN and SYDVKM. The length of the CDR3 is 14 residues. The CDR3 reads CASRAGTANTEAFF. The CDR3 bases are TGTGCCAGCAGGGCCGGGACAGCTAACACTGAAGCTTTCTTT.

This clonotype was counted only a few times. The V call is TRBV12-3 or TRBV12-4, the J call TRBJ2-1; tentatively, D is TRBD1 (5 bases). The CDR3 is 16 residues long. Trimming cost V 6 bases and J 8 bases, with 23 bases left between them. CDR3 in amino acids: CASRKGVAESRDEQFF. The CDR3 nucleotides read TGTGCCAGCAGAAAAGGGGTGGCAGAAAGTCGAGATGAGCAGTTCTTC.

This clonotype was detected only a few times. The chain uses TRBV7-2 and TRBJ2-3, with no clear D. The CDR3 sequence is 17 residues long. Germline loops: CDR1 SGHTA, CDR2 FQGNSA. V was shortened by 6 bases and J by 1 base, with 20 bases between the two germline ends. The CDR3 sequence: CASSYLGPSGGTDTQYF. For the CDR3, the DNA is TGTGCCAGCAGTTATCTTGGGCCCAGTGGGGGCACAGATACGCAGTATTTT.

The chain couples TRBV12-3 or TRBV12-4 to TRBJ2-7; possibly TRBD1 or TRBD2 for D (6 bases each). Trimming stripped 0 bases from V and 3 bases from J, with 15 bases between. The CDR3 loop spans 16 amino acids. CDR3: CASSLAPGGGIYEQYF. The CDR3 bases are TGTGCCAGCAGTTTAGCTCCCGGAGGGGGGATCTACGAGCAGTACTTC.

The V and J genes are TRBV7-8 and TRBJ2-3; D remains ambiguous. The CDR3 is made up of 12 amino acids. V lost 6 bases to trimming and J lost 4 bases, with 8 bases between them. Looked up from germline, CDR1 is SGHVS and CDR2 is FQNEAQ. The CDR3 here is CASRPASDTQYF. The CDR3, as DNA: TGTGCCAGCAGGCCCGCCTCAGATACGCAGTATTTT.

V gene TRBV12-3 or TRBV12-4 combines with J gene TRBJ2-1, with D possibly being TRBD2 (6 bases). Trimming took 3 bases from V and 7 from J, leaving 13 bases between them. The CDR3 is made up of 14 amino acids. The CDR3, as DNA: TGTGCCAGCAGTTTCCTCCTTGGGGGGAATGAGCAGTTCTTC. Encoded protein: CASSFLLGGNEQFF.